The clone carrying this T cell receptor beta chain has more than one count but fewer than ten. The source of the sample is a study of Graves' ophthalmopathy and Graves' hyperthyroidism. With 4 bases clipped from V and 1 base from J, the junction kept 2 bases outside the gene matches. Germline V gene data show CDR1 as WSHSY and CDR2 as SAAADI. The CDR3 runs to 14 residues. Amplified material comprised TCR beta CDR3 regions derived from RNA transcripts. Following a first-round RT-PCR that used HTBI primers, a second-round multiplex PCR was carried out. From the multiplex PCR reads, TCRdb called clonotypes with MiXCR, one entry per CDR3 protein. The profile shows some 1.1 million distinct CDR3 sequences, about 40% of them singletons.

V is TRBV10-2 and J is TRBJ1-1; TRBD1 matches 8 bases. Input material: peripheral blood or thyroid tissue (not recorded which). The TCR sequence derives from an adult man with Graves' hyperthyroidism. The CDR3, as DNA: TGCGCCAGCAGTGGCAGGGGGCCGAACACTGAAGCTTTCTTT. Its protein product is CASSGRGPNTEAFF.